The rows below give T cell receptor beta chains drawn from one sample of a study of long-term antiretroviral therapy in people with HIV. Libraries were prepared by immunoSEQ multiplex PCR; TCRdb keeps only in-frame clonotypes and omits some of them. The sample gives about 27,000 clones, around four fifths of which show up once; roughly 10% is in the top ten. Sequences were derived from unsorted PBMCs, sampled 0.8 years before starting antiretroviral therapy. The receptors stem from a man between 18 and 29 years old with HIV. Each CDR3 is given with its conserved first and last residue. Clone size is not always given. Where it is, it says once, few, many or a class for expanded clones.

>TRBV7-8|-
CASSLRGGDTQYF
>TRBV15|-
CATSRESAGDTGELFF
>TRBV4-1|-
CASSHSGTDAKNIQYF
>TRBV6-1|few
CASISGTGVTYEQYF
>TRBV30|-
CAWSGQGYEQYF
>TRBV5-6|-
CASSRDRDFDTQYF
>TRBV5-1|-
CASSGVVGQENTEAFF
>TRBV30|once
CAWSVLGTQYF
>TRBV9|-
CASSPPGRGETQYF
>TRBV9|-
CASSETGAPNQPQHF
>TRBV28|few
CASRHRQGRNQPQHF
>TRBV28|few
CASSLLGGHNQPQHF
>TRBV7-2|-
CASSLAPGLNTEAFF
>TRBV27|few
CASSFEGSPYEQYF
>TRBV5-6|-
CASSPSDRAWNTGELFF
>TRBV5-1|-
CASSFRTSGGAGEQYF
>TRBV6-6|-
CATVGFRTGAGTEAFF
>TRBV6-1|-
CASMGGAAAYEQYF
>TRBV19|-
CASSMQEFGTEAFF
>TRBV7-8|-
CASSRDGRGATQYF
>TRBV9|-
CASSVERDAAGATF
>TRBV30|-
CAWSVLIDSYEQYF
>TRBV2|-
CASSEWGQGPNYGYTF
>TRBV19|-
CASSILGQEGPQHF
>TRBV4-3|-
CASSQDERAGAGDTQYF
>TRBV10-1|-
CASNEGRYEQYF
>TRBV7-2|-
CASSYQGRRGANVLTF
>TRBV25-1|-
CASSGTYEQYF
>TRBV10-3|-
CASRTGATYEQYF
>TRBV5-6|-
CASSLYEGRYGYTF
>TRBV5-5|-
CASSLRDPYEQYF
>TRBV5-4|-
CASSLGTLPPETQYF
>TRBV9|-
CASSKAETGELFF
>TRBV4-2|-
CASSQDLDGSYEQYF
>TRBV9|-
CASSTHIGTSYEQYF
>TRBV5-4|-
CASSLVGSTDTQYF